This entry lists 32 T cell receptor beta chains sequenced from one sample in a study of blood T cell repertoires in COVID-19. Sequenced by immunoSEQ multiplex PCR; TCRdb stores in-frame clones only, minus some. In the table there are 250,000 to 300,000 clones, about nine tenths of which are singletons. The source material was peripheral blood. The source is a woman aged 25 to 45 with active or convalescent COVID-19.

The chain uses TRBV2 and TRBJ1-1; unclear D gene. The CDR3 contains 14 residues. Per germline, CDR1 SNHLY and CDR2 FYNNEI. Trimming cost V 4 bases and J 10 bases, with 19 bases left between them. CDR3 protein: CASSVGRSGLLAFF. The CDR3 DNA reads TGTGCCAGCAGTGTTGGCCGAAGCGGCTTGTTAGCTTTCTTT.

The chain uses TRBV9 and TRBJ1-4, with 8 nucleotides matching TRBD1. Unmatched junction bases numbered 8, after V lost 4 bases and J lost 0 bases. Germline assignment: CDR1 SGDLS and CDR2 YYNGEE. The CDR3 loop spans 17 amino acids. The CDR3 region is CASSPTGAHATNEKLFF. In DNA form, the CDR3 reads TGTGCCAGCAGCCCGACAGGGGCCCATGCAACTAATGAAAAACTGTTTTTT.

The chain is built from TRBV27 and TRBJ2-1; 10 positions match TRBD2. Germline V gene data show CDR1 as MNHEY and CDR2 as SMNVEV (reference sequence). The V gene end was trimmed by 4 bases and the J gene end by 4 bases; junction bases not matched to a gene: 10. The CDR3 is made up of 17 amino acids. The CDR3: CASSSPTSGVVYNEQFF. CDR3 DNA sequence: TGTGCCAGCAGTTCCCCCACTAGCGGGGTAGTATACAATGAGCAGTTCTTC.

This rearrangement joins TRBV6-5 to TRBJ1-2, with unresolved D. The CDR3 extends over 13 amino acids. Germline V lookup: CDR1 MNHEY, CDR2 SVGAGI. Deletions cut 8 bases from V and 4 bases from J, with 14 bases between. This CDR3 reads CASLEAVGYGYTF. CDR3 coding DNA: TGTGCCAGCCTCGAGGCGGTCGGCTATGGCTACACCTTC.

The genes are TRBV11-2 and TRBJ1-4; weak D call: TRBD1 (5 bases). This CDR3 comprises 17 residues. With 4 bases removed from V and 8 bases from J, the gap between germline ends came to 23 bases. Germline loops: CDR1 SGHAT, CDR2 FQNNGV. The CDR3 spells CASSSHRGTREEEKLFF. The DNA for the CDR3 is TGTGCCAGCAGCTCACACCGAGGGACTCGGGAGGAGGAAAAACTGTTTTTT.

The chain links TRBV28 to TRBJ2-3; weak D call: TRBD2 (5 bases). V gave up 4 bases and J gave up 2 bases, with 10 bases separating them. The CDR3 is 14 residues long. Germline V CDR1 and CDR2: MDHEN, SYDVKM. This CDR3 reads CASSSSGFTDTQYF. The CDR3 DNA sequence: TGTGCCAGCAGTTCAAGCGGATTCACAGATACGCAGTATTTT.

The gene calls are TRBV3-1 (or the pseudogene TRBV3-2) and TRBJ2-5; the D is unclear. The germline gives CDR1 LGHDT, CDR2 YNNKEL (reference sequence). There are 13 residues in the CDR3. The V gene lost 4 bases and the J gene lost 2 bases, with 8 bases spanning the gap. CDR3 loop: CASSRHLQETQYF. The CDR3 nucleotides are TGTGCCAGCAGCCGACACCTACAAGAGACCCAGTACTTC.

V is TRBV7-8 and J is TRBJ2-5, with TRBD2 matching over 15 bases. The CDR3 consists of 16 residues. Germline CDR1 SGHVS, CDR2 FQNEAQ. Unmatched junction bases numbered 6, after V lost 3 bases and J lost 7 bases. CDR3 sequence: CASSFGTSGGPGTQYF. CDR3 nucleotides: TGTGCCAGCAGCTTCGGGACTAGCGGGGGGCCGGGGACCCAGTACTTC.

DNA for the CDR3: TGCAGCGTTCCATCCTGGACCACGACAGGGGCCTACGAGCAGTACTTC. This codes for CSVPSWTTTGAYEQYF. The chain combines TRBV29-1 with TRBJ2-7; TRBD1 agrees at 8 bases. The trim removed 5 bases at V and 2 bases at J, leaving 14 bases unmatched. The CDR3 is 16 residues long. Germline assignment: CDR1 SQVTM and CDR2 ANQGSEA.

V usage is TRBV9 and J usage is TRBJ1-2; D is unresolved. The CDR3 covers 13 residues. CDR1 and CDR2 from the germline V gene are SGDLS and YYNGEE. The V end lost 0 bases, the J end lost 2 bases, and 5 bases lay between the germline ends. CDR3 nucleotides: TGTGCCAGCAGCGTAGTGGAGAACTATGGCTACACCTTC. As protein: CASSVVENYGYTF.

This clone was seen a single time. The V gene is TRBV19, the J gene TRBJ1-1, with D possibly matching TRBD1 (6 bases). Trimming removed 0 bases at V and 1 base at J, with 6 bases between. This CDR3 spans 14 amino acids. CDR1 and CDR2 from the germline V gene are LNHDA and SQIVND (reference sequence). CDR3 in amino acids: CASSIEGANTEAFF. CDR3 nucleotide sequence: TGTGCCAGTAGTATAGAGGGGGCGAACACTGAAGCTTTCTTT.

The rearrangement uses TRBV13 and TRBJ1-2, with D uncertain. The CDR3 spans 15 residues. Germline CDR1 reads PRHDT; CDR2 reads FYEKMQ (reference sequence). The V and J ends lost 10 bases and 5 bases respectively, with 23 bases between them. The CDR3 sequence is CAIPSGVLGRYGYTF. Here the CDR3 DNA reads TGTGCCATCCCTTCCGGGGTGCTGGGGAGATATGGCTACACCTTC.

The rearrangement joins TRBV12-1 to TRBJ2-7; TRBD1 reflects the table's D call only, with no check against the DNA. TRBV12-1 is classified as a pseudogene. CDR3 size: 14 residues. CDR3 region: CASSLETGGYEQYF. The CDR3 bases are TGTGCCAGCAGCCTAGAGACAGGGGGCTACGAGCAGTACTTC.

The gene calls are TRBV7-8 and TRBJ2-7; 11 bases line up with TRBD2. The CDR3 is 17 residues long. Germline CDR1 reads SGHVS; CDR2 reads FQNEAQ. Trimming took 2 bases from V and 4 from J; bases not matched to a gene: 10. The CDR3 loop reads CASSLSSGGAESYEQYF. In DNA, the CDR3 is TGTGCCAGCAGCTTAAGTAGCGGGGGGGCGGAATCTTACGAGCAGTACTTC. Supplemented by reference TRBV7-8 and TRBJ2-7, the full variable domain reads GAGVSQSPRYKVAKRGQDVALRCDPISGHVSLFWYQQALGQGPEFLTYFQNEAQLDKSGLPSDRFFAERPEGSVSTLKIQRTQQEDSAVYLCASSLSSGGAESYEQYFGPGTRLTVT.

This clone came up once. This chain uses TRBV9 with TRBJ1-1; D is unresolved. Trimming took off 4 bases at V and 6 bases at J, with 19 bases between the two ends. This CDR3 has 15 amino acids. CDR1 is SGDLS and CDR2 is YYNGEE in the germline V gene. The CDR3 reads CASSPTLGGEPEAFF. The CDR3 DNA reads as TGTGCCAGCAGCCCGACGCTGGGCGGGGAACCTGAAGCTTTCTTT.

This rearrangement joins TRBV18 to TRBJ2-5; 12 bases fit TRBD1. The trim removed 3 bases at V and 3 bases at J, leaving 5 bases unmatched. This CDR3 comprises 16 residues. Germline V gene sequence: CDR1 KGHSH, CDR2 LQKENI. CDR3 DNA: TGTGCCAGCTCACCGGGGGACAGGGGGCGCGAAGAGACCCAGTACTTC. Protein product: CASSPGDRGREETQYF.

The chain is built from TRBV7-9 and TRBJ1-4; 7 nucleotides line up with TRBD1. The ends lost 5 bases at V and 0 bases at J; junction bases unmatched: 6. The germline V gene has CDR1 SEHNR and CDR2 FQNEAQ (reference sequence). The CDR3 has 16 residues. This CDR3 is CASSVRQGATNEKLFF. The CDR3 nucleotides are TGTGCCAGCAGCGTTAGACAGGGTGCAACTAATGAAAAACTGTTTTTT. The full variable domain, with the rest looked up from reference TRBV7-9 and TRBJ1-4, is DTGVSQNPRHKITKRGQNVTFRCDPISEHNRLYWYRQTLGQGPEFLTYFQNEAQLEKSRLLSDRFSAERPKGSFSTLEIQRTEQGDSAMYLCASSVRQGATNEKLFFGSGTQLSVL.

Comment on this clone: This sample also contains other DNA sequences that code for the same CDR3. The chain recombines TRBV19 with TRBJ1-2; D gene unclear. This CDR3 is 15 amino acids long. V was shortened by 3 bases and J by 0 bases, with 11 bases between the two germline ends. Germline V gives CDR1 LNHDA, CDR2 SQIVND (reference sequence). Here the CDR3 reads CASSIGRASNYGYTF. For the CDR3, the DNA is TGTGCCAGTAGTATCGGGAGAGCCTCTAACTATGGCTACACCTTC.

This clone was recorded only once. V is TRBV30 and J is TRBJ2-5, with TRBD2 matching 9 bases. The CDR3 length is 16 residues. Trimming at V came to 0 bases and at J to 5 bases, leaving 10 bases not matched to a gene. Germline CDR1 reads GTSNPN; CDR2 reads SVGIG (reference sequence). CDR3 nucleotides: TGTGCCTGGAGTGTACGCGGGGGGGCAGGATGGGAGACCCAGTACTTC. Its protein product is CAWSVRGGAGWETQYF.

This clone was seen just once. The genes are TRBV30 and TRBJ1-3, with TRBD1 identical over 9 bases. Germline V gives CDR1 GTSNPN, CDR2 SVGIG (reference sequence). V dropped 3 bases and J dropped 4; count of bases not matched to a gene: 7. The length of the CDR3 is 15 residues. This chain's CDR3 is CAWSKQGAVGNTIYF. The CDR3 coding sequence is TGTGCCTGGAGCAAACAGGGGGCGGTAGGAAACACCATATATTTT.

This clone was found once. V gene TRBV6-5 combines with J gene TRBJ1-4; D perhaps matches TRBD1 (5 bases). Germline-derived CDR1 and CDR2 are MNHEY and SVGAGI. The CDR3 runs 15 residues. The V end lost 4 bases, the J end lost 8 bases, and 17 bases lay between the germline ends. In nucleotides, the CDR3 is TGTGCCAGCAGTTCAATCAGGGAGGGAAAAGAAAAACTGTTTTTT. It yields the protein CASSSIREGKEKLFF.

The chain is built from TRBV4-2 and TRBJ2-1; D perhaps matches TRBD2 (6 bases). The CDR3 is 16 amino acids. The V gene lost 1 base and the J gene lost 7 bases, with 17 bases spanning the gap. Per germline, CDR1 LGHNA and CDR2 YNFKEQ. This chain's CDR3 is CASSQGLAIGHNEQFF. The CDR3 region has the DNA TGTGCCAGCAGCCAAGGCCTAGCGATAGGGCATAATGAGCAGTTCTTC.

This clone was seen a few times. This rearrangement joins TRBV27 to TRBJ1-2, with D possibly matching TRBD1 (6 bases). Germline V gives CDR1 MNHEY, CDR2 SMNVEV (reference sequence). CDR3 length equals 12 residues. The V gene lost 8 bases and the J gene lost 2 bases, with 9 bases spanning the gap. The CDR3 nucleotides read TGTGCCAGCGGGGGCCCAAACTATGGCTACACCTTC. This sequence encodes CASGGPNYGYTF.

The chain carries TRBV7-2 and TRBJ1-2; D possibly corresponds to TRBD1 (6 bases). Trimming pared 1 base from V and 8 bases from J, leaving 11 bases between. This CDR3 is built from 13 residues. From germline, CDR1 is SGHTA and CDR2 FQGNSA. The CDR3 protein is CASSLDRAGGYTF. As DNA, the CDR3 is TGTGCCAGCAGCTTAGACAGGGCTGGAGGCTACACCTTC.

The chain couples TRBV27 to TRBJ1-6; 9 bases agree with TRBD1. V gave up 6 bases and J gave up 9 bases; unmatched junction bases: 6. CDR1 and CDR2 from the germline V gene are MNHEY and SMNVEV (reference sequence). This CDR3 region has 14 residues. The CDR3 DNA follows: TGTGCCAGCAGGGACAGGGGCGAGGGTTCACCCCTCCACTTT. This sequence encodes CASRDRGEGSPLHF.

The rearrangement uses TRBV6-5 and TRBJ1-1, with D possibly being TRBD1 (5 bases). V was cut by 2 bases and J by 11 bases, with 15 bases left in between. CDR3 size: 13 residues. Looked up from germline, CDR1 is MNHEY and CDR2 is SVGAGI. DNA of the CDR3: TGTGCCAGCAGTTACGGGCCCAGGGAAGGCGCTTTCTTT. This sequence encodes CASSYGPREGAFF.

J is TRBJ2-1 and V is TRBV12-3 or TRBV12-4; tentative D call: TRBD2 (6 bases). Trimming removed 3 bases at V and 15 bases at J, with 18 bases between. The CDR3 runs to 13 residues. In DNA, the CDR3 is TGTGCCAGCAGTTTCGGAGGTTCGGTGGGGGGGTTCTTC. It codes for CASSFGGSVGGFF.

The CDR3 nucleotides are TGTGCCAGTTGGGAGTACTTTGGAAACACCATATATTTT. Amino acid sequence: CASWEYFGNTIYF. The rearrangement uses TRBV6-5 and TRBJ1-3; D gene ambiguous. Per the germline V gene, CDR1 is MNHEY and CDR2 is SVGAGI. The V end lost 9 bases, the J end lost 3 bases, and 12 bases lay between the germline ends. This CDR3 has 13 amino acids.

This sequence joins TRBV25-1 and TRBJ1-2; the D gene is possibly TRBD1 (5 bases). Germline CDR1 MGHDK, CDR2 SYGVNS. V lost 5 bases to trimming and J lost 8 bases, with 24 bases between them. The length of the CDR3 is 16 residues. CDR3 DNA sequence: TGTGCCAGCAGTCCAGGAATCGGGACTTCCCCGGGGGGCTACACCTTC. Translation gives CASSPGIGTSPGGYTF.

About this clone itself: One end of the junction does not line up with germline, which may come from a read error. The rearrangement links TRBV3-1 (or the pseudogene TRBV3-2) to TRBJ2-1; D is possibly TRBD1 or TRBD2 (6 bases each). The CDR3 covers 15 residues. Germline CDR1 is LGHDT and CDR2 is YNNKEL (reference sequence). The CDR3: CASSQGGPNYNEQFF. CDR3 DNA: TGTGCCAGCAGTCAAGGGGGGCCGAACTACAATGAGCAGTTCTTC.

The V call is TRBV5-1, the J call TRBJ1-2; D ambiguous. The CDR3 covers 13 residues. V gave up 0 bases and J gave up 6 bases, with 9 bases separating them. Germline V gives CDR1 SGHRS, CDR2 YFSETQ. The CDR3 DNA follows: TGCGCCAGCAGCTTGGGGAGGTTAAATGGCTACACCTTC. Translated: CASSLGRLNGYTF.

This chain joins TRBV6-5 and TRBJ2-3; a possible D gene is TRBD2 (6 bases). CDR3 size: 15 residues. CDR1 MNHEY and CDR2 SVGAGI come from the germline V gene. The V and J ends lost 5 bases and 1 base respectively, with 13 bases between them. CDR3 sequence (DNA): TGTGCCAGCAGTCTTCGGAGGGGAGGCACAGATACGCAGTATTTT. Translated: CASSLRRGGTDTQYF.